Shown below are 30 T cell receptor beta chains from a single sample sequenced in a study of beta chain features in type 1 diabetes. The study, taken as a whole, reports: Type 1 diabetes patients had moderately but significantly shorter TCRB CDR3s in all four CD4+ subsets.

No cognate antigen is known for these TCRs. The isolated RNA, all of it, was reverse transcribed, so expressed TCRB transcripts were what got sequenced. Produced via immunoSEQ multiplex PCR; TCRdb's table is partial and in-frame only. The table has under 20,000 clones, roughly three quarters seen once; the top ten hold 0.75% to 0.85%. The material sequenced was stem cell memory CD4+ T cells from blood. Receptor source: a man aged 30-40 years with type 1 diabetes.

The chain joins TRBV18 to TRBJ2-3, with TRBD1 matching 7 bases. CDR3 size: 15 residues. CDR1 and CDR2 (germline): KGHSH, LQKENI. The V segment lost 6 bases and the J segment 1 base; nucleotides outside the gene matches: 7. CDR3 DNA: TGTGCCAGCTCTCCAGACAGGGCCCGCACAGATACGCAGTATTTT. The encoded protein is CASSPDRARTDTQYF. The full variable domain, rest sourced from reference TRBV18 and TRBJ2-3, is NAGVMQNPRHLVRRRGQEARLRCSPMKGHSHVYWYRQLPEEGLKFMVYLQKENIIDESGMPKERFSAEFPKEGPSILRIQQVVRGDSAAYFCASSPDRARTDTQYFGPGTRLTVL.

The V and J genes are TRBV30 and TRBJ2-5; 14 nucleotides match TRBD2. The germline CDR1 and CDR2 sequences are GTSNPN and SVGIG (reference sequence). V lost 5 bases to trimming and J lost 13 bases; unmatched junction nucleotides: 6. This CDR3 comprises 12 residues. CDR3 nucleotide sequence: TGTGCCTGGGGACTAGCGGGGGGTACGCTGTACTTC. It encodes CAWGLAGGTLYF.

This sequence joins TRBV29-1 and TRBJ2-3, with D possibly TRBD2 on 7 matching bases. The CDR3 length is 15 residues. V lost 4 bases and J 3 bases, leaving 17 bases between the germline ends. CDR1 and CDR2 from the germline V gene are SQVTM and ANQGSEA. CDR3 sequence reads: CSVVTGGRGTDTQYF. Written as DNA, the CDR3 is TGCAGCGTTGTGACCGGGGGGCGTGGGACAGATACGCAGTATTTT.

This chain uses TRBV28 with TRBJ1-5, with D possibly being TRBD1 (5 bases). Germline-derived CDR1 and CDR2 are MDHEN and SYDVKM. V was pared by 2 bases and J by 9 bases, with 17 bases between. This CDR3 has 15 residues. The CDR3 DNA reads TGTGCCAGCAGTTTAACCGTACCGGGGGGTGGGCCCCAGCATTTT. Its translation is CASSLTVPGGGPQHF. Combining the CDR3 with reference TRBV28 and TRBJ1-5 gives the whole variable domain DVKVTQSSRYLVKRTGEKVFLECVQDMDHENMFWYRQDPGLGLRLIYFSYDVKMKEKGDIPEGYSVSREKKERFSLILESASTNQTSMYLCASSLTVPGGGPQHFGDGTRLSIL.

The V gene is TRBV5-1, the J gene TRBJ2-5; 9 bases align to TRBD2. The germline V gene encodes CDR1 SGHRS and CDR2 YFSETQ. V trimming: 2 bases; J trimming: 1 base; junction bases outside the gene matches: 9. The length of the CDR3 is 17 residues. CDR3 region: CASSLARETSGQETQYF. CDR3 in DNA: TGCGCCAGCAGCTTAGCAAGAGAGACTAGCGGCCAAGAGACCCAGTACTTC.

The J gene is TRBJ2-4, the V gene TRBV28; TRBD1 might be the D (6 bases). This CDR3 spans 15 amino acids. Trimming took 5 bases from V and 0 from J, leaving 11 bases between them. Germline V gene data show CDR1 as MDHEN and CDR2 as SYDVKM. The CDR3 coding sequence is TGTGCCAGCAGTAACACAGGGTTAGCCAAAAACATTCAGTACTTC. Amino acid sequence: CASSNTGLAKNIQYF.

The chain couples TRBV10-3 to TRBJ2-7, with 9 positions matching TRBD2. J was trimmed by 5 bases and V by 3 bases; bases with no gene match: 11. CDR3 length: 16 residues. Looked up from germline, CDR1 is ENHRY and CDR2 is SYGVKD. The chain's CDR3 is CAISEGGSGGWDEQYF. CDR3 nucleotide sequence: TGTGCCATCAGTGAAGGGGGTAGCGGGGGCTGGGACGAGCAGTACTTC.

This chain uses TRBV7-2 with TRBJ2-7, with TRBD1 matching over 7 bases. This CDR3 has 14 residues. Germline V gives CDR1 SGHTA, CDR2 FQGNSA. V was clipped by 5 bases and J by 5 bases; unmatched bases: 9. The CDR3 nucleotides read TGTGCCAGCAGCAAGGGACAGCTGTTCGACGAGCAGTACTTC. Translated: CASSKGQLFDEQYF. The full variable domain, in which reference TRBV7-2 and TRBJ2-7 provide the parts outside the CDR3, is GAGVSQSPSNKVTEKGKDVELRCDPISGHTALYWYRQSLGQGLEFLIYFQGNSAPDKSGLPSDRFSAERTGGSVSTLTIQRTQQEDSAVYLCASSKGQLFDEQYFGPGTRLTVT.

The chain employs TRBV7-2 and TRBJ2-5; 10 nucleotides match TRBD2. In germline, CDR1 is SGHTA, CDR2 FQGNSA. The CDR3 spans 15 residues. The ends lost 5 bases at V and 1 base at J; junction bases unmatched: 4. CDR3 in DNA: TGTGCCAGCAGCCCGGGACTAGCGATCCAAGAGACCCAGTACTTC. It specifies CASSPGLAIQETQYF.

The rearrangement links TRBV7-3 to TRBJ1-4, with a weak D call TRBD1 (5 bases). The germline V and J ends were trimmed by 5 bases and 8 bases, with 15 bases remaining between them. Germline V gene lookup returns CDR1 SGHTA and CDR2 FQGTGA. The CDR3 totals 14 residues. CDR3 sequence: CASSPQGAGEKLFF. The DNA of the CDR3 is TGTGCCAGCAGCCCCCAAGGGGCGGGGGAAAAACTGTTTTTT.

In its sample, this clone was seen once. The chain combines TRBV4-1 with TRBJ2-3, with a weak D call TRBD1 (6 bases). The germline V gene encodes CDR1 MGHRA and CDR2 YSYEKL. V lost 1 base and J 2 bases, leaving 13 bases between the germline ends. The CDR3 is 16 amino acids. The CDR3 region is CASSQVSGETTDTQYF. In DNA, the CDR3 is TGCGCCAGCAGCCAAGTCTCAGGGGAGACCACAGATACGCAGTATTTT.

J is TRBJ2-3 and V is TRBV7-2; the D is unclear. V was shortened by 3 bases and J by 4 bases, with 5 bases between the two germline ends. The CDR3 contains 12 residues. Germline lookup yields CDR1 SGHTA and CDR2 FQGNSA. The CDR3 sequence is CASSFQADTQYF. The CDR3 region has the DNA TGTGCCAGCAGCTTTCAGGCAGATACGCAGTATTTT.

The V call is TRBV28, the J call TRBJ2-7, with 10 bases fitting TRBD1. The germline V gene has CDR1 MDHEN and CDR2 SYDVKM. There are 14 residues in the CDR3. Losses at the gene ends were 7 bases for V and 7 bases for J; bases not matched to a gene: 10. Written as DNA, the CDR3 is TGTGCCAGCAACCCGGGGGACAGGGGTCGGGAGCAGTACTTC. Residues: CASNPGDRGREQYF.

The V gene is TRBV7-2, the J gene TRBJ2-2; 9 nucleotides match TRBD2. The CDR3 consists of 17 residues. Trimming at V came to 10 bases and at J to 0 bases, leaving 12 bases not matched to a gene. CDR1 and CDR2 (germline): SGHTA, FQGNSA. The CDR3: CATLGLAGTANTGELFF. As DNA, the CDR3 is TGTGCCACCCTAGGCCTAGCGGGGACCGCGAACACCGGGGAGCTGTTTTTT.

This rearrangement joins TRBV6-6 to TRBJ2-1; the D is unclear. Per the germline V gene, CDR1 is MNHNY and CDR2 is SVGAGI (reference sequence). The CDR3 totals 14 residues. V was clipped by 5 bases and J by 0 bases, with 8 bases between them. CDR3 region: CASSKAFSYNEQFF. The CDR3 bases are TGTGCCAGCAGTAAAGCCTTCTCCTACAATGAGCAGTTCTTC.

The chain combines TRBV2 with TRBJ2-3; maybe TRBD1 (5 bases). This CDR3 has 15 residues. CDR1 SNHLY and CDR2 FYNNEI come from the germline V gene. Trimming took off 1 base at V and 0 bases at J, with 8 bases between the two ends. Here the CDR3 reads CASSEEWGSTDTQYF. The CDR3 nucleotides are TGTGCCAGCAGTGAAGAATGGGGCAGCACAGATACGCAGTATTTT.

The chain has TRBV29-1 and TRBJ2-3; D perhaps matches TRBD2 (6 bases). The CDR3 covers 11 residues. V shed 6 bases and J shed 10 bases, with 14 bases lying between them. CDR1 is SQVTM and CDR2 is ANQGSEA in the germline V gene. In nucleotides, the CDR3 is TGCAGCGTGCCTCCCGGGGGACCGCAGTATTTT. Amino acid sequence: CSVPPGGPQYF.

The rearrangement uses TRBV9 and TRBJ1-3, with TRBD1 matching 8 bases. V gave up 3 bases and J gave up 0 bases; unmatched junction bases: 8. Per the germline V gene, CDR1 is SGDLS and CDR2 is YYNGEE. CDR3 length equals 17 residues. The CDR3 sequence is CASSGGTGSHSGNTIYF. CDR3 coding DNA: TGTGCCAGCAGCGGAGGGACAGGTTCCCACTCTGGAAACACCATATATTTT.

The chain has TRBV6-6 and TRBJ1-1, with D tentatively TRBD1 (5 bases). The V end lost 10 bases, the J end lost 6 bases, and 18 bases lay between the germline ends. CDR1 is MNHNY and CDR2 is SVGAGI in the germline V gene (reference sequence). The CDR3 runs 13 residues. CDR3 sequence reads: CATADSSASEAFF. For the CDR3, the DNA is TGTGCCACCGCTGACAGCTCGGCTTCTGAAGCTTTCTTT.

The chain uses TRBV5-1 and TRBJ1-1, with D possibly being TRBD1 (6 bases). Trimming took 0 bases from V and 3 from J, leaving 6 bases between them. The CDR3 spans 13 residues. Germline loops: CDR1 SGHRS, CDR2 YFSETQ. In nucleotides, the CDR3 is TGCGCCAGCAGCTTGGCAGGGGACACTGAAGCTTTCTTT. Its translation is CASSLAGDTEAFF. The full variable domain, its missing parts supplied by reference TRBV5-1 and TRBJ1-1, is KAGVTQTPRYLIKTRGQQVTLSCSPISGHRSVSWYQQTPGQGLQFLFEYFSETQRNKGNFPGRFSGRQFSNSRSEMNVSTLELGDSALYLCASSLAGDTEAFFGQGTRLTVV.

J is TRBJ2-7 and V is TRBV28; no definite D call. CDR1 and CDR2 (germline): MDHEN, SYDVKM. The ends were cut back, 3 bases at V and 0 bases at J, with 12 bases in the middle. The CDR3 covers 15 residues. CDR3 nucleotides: TGTGCCAGCAGTTTCTTCAGAGGCCTCTCCTACGAGCAGTACTTC. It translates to CASSFFRGLSYEQYF.

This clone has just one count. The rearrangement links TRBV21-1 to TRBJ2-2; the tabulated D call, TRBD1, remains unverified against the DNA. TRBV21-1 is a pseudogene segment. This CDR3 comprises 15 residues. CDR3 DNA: TGTGCCAGCAGCAGAGGGGGACAGGGGGCCGGGGAGCTGTTTTTT. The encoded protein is CASSRGGQGAGELFF.

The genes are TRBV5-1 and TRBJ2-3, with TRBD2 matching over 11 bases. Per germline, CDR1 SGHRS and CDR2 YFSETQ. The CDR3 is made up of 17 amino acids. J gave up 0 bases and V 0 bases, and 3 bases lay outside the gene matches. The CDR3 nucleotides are TGCGCCAGCAGCTTGGGGGGGACTAGCGGAAGCACAGATACGCAGTATTTT. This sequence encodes CASSLGGTSGSTDTQYF.

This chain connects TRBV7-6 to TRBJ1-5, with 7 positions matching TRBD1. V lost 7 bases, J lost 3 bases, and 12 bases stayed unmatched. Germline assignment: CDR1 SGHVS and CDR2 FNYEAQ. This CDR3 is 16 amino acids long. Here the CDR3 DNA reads TGTGCCAGCACCCTCCGGGGACAGTCATCCAATCAGCCCCAGCATTTT. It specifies CASTLRGQSSNQPQHF.

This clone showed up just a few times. CDR3 loop: CATSSRQIGEQFF. DNA of the CDR3: TGTGCCACCAGCAGCCGACAGATAGGTGAGCAGTTCTTC. V is TRBV15 and J is TRBJ2-1; tentatively, D is TRBD1 (5 bases). V was clipped by 3 bases and J by 9 bases, with 12 bases between them. The CDR3 runs to 13 residues. Germline V lookup: CDR1 LNHNV, CDR2 YYDKDF (reference sequence).

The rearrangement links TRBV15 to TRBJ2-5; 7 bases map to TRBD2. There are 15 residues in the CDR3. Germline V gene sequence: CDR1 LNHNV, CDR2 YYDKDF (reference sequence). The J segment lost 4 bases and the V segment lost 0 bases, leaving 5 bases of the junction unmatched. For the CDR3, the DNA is TGTGCCACCAGCAGAGATACGGGGAGGGGAGAGACCCAGTACTTC. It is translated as CATSRDTGRGETQYF.

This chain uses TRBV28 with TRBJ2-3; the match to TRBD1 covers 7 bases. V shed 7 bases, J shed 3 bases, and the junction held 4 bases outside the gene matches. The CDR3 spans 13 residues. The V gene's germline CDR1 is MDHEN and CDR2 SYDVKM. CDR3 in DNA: TGTGCCAGCATAACCAGGGGGACAGATACGCAGTATTTT. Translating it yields CASITRGTDTQYF.

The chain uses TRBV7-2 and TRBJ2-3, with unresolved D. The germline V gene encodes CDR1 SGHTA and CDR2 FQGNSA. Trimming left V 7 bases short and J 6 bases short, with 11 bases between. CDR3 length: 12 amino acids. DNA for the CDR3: TGTGCCAGCATTCCTTTGTCGGATACGCAGTATTTT. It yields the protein CASIPLSDTQYF.

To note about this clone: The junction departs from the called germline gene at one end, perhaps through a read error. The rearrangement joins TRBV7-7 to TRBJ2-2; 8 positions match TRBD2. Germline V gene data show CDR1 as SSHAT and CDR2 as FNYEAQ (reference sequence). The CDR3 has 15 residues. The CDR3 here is CASSPRGGDTGELFF. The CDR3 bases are TGTGCTAGCAGCCCCCGGGGGGGGGACACCGGGGAGCTGTTTTTT.

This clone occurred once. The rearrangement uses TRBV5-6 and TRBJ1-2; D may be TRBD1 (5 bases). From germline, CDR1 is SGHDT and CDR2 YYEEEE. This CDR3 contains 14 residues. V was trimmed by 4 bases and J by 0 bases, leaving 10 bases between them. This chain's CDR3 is CASSRVGANYGYTF. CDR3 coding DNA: TGTGCCAGCAGCCGGGTAGGGGCTAACTATGGCTACACCTTC.